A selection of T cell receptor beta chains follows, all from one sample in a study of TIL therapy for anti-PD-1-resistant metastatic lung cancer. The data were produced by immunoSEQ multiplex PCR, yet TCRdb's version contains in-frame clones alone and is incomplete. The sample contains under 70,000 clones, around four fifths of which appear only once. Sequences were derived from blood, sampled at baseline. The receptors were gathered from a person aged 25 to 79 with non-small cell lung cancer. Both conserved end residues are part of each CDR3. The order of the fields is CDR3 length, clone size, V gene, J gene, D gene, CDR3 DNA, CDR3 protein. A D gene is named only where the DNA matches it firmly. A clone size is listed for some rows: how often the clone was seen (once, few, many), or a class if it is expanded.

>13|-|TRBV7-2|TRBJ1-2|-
TGTGCCAGCAGCTTAAGGGGGAACTATGGCTACACCTTC
CASSLRGNYGYTF
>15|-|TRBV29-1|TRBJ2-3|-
TGCAGCGTTTTTGGACCCCTCAGTCCCACAGATACGCAGTATTTT
CSVFGPLSPTDTQYF
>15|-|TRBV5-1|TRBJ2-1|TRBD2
TGCGCCAGCAGTCCCCTGACTAGCGGGGCCAATGAGCAGTTCTTC
CASSPLTSGANEQFF
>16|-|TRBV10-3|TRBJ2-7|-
TGTGCCATCAGTGAGTCGGTGGTTACCATGGGCTACGAGCAGTACTTC
CAISESVVTMGYEQYF
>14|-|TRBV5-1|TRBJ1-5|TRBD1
TGCGCCAGCAGCCTACAGGGGCCCAATCAGCCCCAGCATTTT
CASSLQGPNQPQHF
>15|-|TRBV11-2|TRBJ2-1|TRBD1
TGTGCCAGCAGCTTAGAACGACAGGGATGGAATGAGCAGTTCTTC
CASSLERQGWNEQFF
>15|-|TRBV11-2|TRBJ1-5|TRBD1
TGTGCCAGCAGCTTAGGACAGGGACCTAATCAGCCCCAGCATTTT
CASSLGQGPNQPQHF
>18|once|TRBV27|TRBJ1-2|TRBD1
TGTGCCAGCACCATACTACCGGGGACAGGGAGGGGGTACTATGGCTACACCTTC
CASTILPGTGRGYYGYTF
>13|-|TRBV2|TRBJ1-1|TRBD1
TGTGCCAGCAGACGACAGGGTTCCACTGAAGCTTTCTTT
CASRRQGSTEAFF
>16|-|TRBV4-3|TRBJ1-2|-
TGCGCCAGCAGCCAAGATGCTGGGTCCCTAAACTATGGCTACACCTTC
CASSQDAGSLNYGYTF
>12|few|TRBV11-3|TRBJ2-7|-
TGTGCCAGCAGCTTAGATTCCCTCGAGCAGTACTTC
CASSLDSLEQYF
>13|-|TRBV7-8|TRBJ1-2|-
TGTGCCAGCAGCCCCCGGGGCCCGGAAGGCTACACCTTC
CASSPRGPEGYTF
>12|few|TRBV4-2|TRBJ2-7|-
TGTGCCAGCAGCCAAGATCGGGCCGAGCAGTACTTC
CASSQDRAEQYF
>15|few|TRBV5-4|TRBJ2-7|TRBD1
TGTGCCAGCAGCCTCGGACAGGGGCTCCTGTACGAGCAGTACTTC
CASSLGQGLLYEQYF
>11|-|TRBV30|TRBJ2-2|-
TGTGCCCGGGGGTTTAGCGGGGAGCTGTTTTTT
CARGFSGELFF
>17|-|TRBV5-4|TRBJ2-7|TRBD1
TGTGCCAGCAGCTTGGCATTGACAGGGGGGATTGGTTACGAGCAGTACTTC
CASSLALTGGIGYEQYF
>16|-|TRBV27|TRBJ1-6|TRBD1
TGTGCCAGCTACCTGGCGGGACAGGGGATTAATTCACCCCTCCACTTT
CASYLAGQGINSPLHF
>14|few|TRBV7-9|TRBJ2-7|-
TGTGCCAGCAGCTTAGCTGTCAGGGCGTACGAGCAGTACTTC
CASSLAVRAYEQYF
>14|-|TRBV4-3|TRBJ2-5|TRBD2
TGCGCCAGCAGCCAAGATTGGGGAGGGGAGACCCAGTACTTC
CASSQDWGGETQYF
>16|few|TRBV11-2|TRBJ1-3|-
TGTGCCAGCAGTTCGGACAGATCAAGCTCTGGAAACACCATATATTTT
CASSSDRSSSGNTIYF
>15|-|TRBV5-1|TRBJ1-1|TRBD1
TGCGCCAGCAGCCTGGGACAGGGGGCGAACACTGAAGCTTTCTTT
CASSLGQGANTEAFF
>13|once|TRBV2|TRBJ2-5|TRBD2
TGTGCCAGCAGTGCGAGGGGAGGGGAGACCCAGTACTTC
CASSARGGETQYF
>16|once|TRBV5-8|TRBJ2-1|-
TGTGCCAGCAGCTTAGCAGACAGAACCTCCTACAATGAGCAGTTCTTC
CASSLADRTSYNEQFF
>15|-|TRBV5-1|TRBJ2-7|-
TGCGCCAGCAGCTTGTGGGCGGGTTCCATGTACGAGCAGTACTTC
CASSLWAGSMYEQYF
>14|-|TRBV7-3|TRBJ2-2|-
TGTGCCAGCAGCCGGGGCTGGGGGACCGGGGAGCTGTTTTTT
CASSRGWGTGELFF
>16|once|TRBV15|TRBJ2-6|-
TGTGCCACCAGCAGATACCAGAACTCTGGGGCCAACGTCCTGACTTTC
CATSRYQNSGANVLTF
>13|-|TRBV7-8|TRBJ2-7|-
TGTGCCAGCAGCTTACCAGAGACCCCACAGCAGTACTTC
CASSLPETPQQYF
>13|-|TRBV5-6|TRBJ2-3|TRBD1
TGTGCCAGCAGCTACGACAGGGGAGATACGCAGTATTTT
CASSYDRGDTQYF
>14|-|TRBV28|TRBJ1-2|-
TGTGCCAGCAGCATCGAAACAGGTTTCTATGGCTACACCTTC
CASSIETGFYGYTF
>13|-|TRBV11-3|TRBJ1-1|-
TGTGCCAGCAGCTTAGATTCCGCGGTTGGGGCTTTCTTT
CASSLDSAVGAFF
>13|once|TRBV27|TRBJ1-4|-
TGTGCCAGCAGTTTACAGGGGAGTGAAAAACTGTTTTTT
CASSLQGSEKLFF
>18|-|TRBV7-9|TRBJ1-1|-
TGTGCCAGCAGCTTAGTAGGATTCAGAAAGAACTTGAACACTGAAGCTTTCTTT
CASSLVGFRKNLNTEAFF
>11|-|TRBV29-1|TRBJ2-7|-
TGCAGCGTTGAAAAATTGGGAGGGCAGTACTTC
CSVEKLGGQYF
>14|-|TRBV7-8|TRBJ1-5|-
TGTGCCAGCAGCTCACAGGGACGCAATCAGCCCCAGCATTTT
CASSSQGRNQPQHF
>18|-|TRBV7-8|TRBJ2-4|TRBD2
TGTGCCAGCAGCTTACTAGCGGGGAACTATTTAGCCAAAAACATTCAGTACTTC
CASSLLAGNYLAKNIQYF
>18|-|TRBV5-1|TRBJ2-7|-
TGCGCCAGCAGTGAGAGTTTACGTAGGAGACAGAACAGCTACGAGCAGTACTTC
CASSESLRRRQNSYEQYF